These T cell receptor beta chains were read from a single sample in a study of shared clonotypes between healthy human individuals. Sequenced by immunoSEQ multiplex PCR; TCRdb stores in-frame clones only, minus some. The data hold some 2 million clones, with about 95% observed a single time. The sequencing input was naive CD4+ T cells sorted from blood. These receptor sequences come from a man younger than 35 in good health. Both conserved end residues are part of each CDR3.

TRBV6-5	TRBJ2-3	CASSPGGASTDTQYF
TRBV6-5	TRBJ1-2	CASSAGYGYTF
TRBV19	TRBJ1-6	CASSSGRDLHF
TRBV7-8	TRBJ1-4	CASSSIEGREKLFF
TRBV9	TRBJ1-1	CASSPLGTAMNTEAFF
TRBV5-1	TRBJ2-7	CASSPPGQGAGEQYF
TRBV10-3	TRBJ2-6	CAVRSGANVLTF
TRBV9	TRBJ2-5	CASSTGQGGETQYF
TRBV5-1	TRBJ2-7	CASSLVGGASYEQYF
TRBV6-1	TRBJ1-5	CASSVQGNGNQPQHF
TRBV27	TRBJ2-7	CATGLDRAYEQYF
TRBV10-1	TRBJ2-1	CASSSGVSSYNEQFF
TRBV30	TRBJ2-3	CAWSARRTSGSPDTQYF
TRBV7-8	TRBJ2-2	CASSLAGLGLFF
TRBV18	TRBJ2-1	CASSPTTGDAEQFF
TRBV30	TRBJ1-2	CAKTGGNGYTF
TRBV9	TRBJ1-3	CASSVDSLGNTIYF
TRBV4-3	TRBJ1-1	CASSRVLHTEAFF
TRBV7-2	TRBJ2-7	CASSLVRSVHEQYF
TRBV7-2	TRBJ1-2	CASSFRNVGQGPTGYTF
TRBV6-5	TRBJ1-1	CASHTGGRTEAFF
TRBV28	TRBJ2-2	CASSSNPGQGKAGELFF
TRBV28	TRBJ1-5	CASRWGPRGALSNQPQHF
TRBV10-3	TRBJ2-3	CATWGGRLSTDTQYF
TRBV5-6	TRBJ2-7	CASSLDYTAYEQYF
TRBV29-1	TRBJ1-1	CSVDNRDTEAFF
TRBV30	TRBJ2-5	CAWSVRSQETQYF
TRBV5-1	TRBJ2-7	CASSFLGQAMEQYF
TRBV10-3	TRBJ2-7	CAISDDTSGSFHEQYF
TRBV15	TRBJ2-3	CATSRDLGTGTDTQYF
TRBV10-1	TRBJ1-2	CASSGVRWDRGDGYTF
TRBV7-2	TRBJ2-7	CASSRDRGPEQYF
TRBV7-2	TRBJ1-1	CASSLSTVRTEAFF
TRBV28	TRBJ2-7	CASRGQVAEQYF
TRBV7-8	TRBJ1-2	CASRHDAGNYGYTF
TRBV5-6	TRBJ2-2	CASSLPRGNTGELFF
TRBV5-8	TRBJ2-3	CASSLRGDRTDTQYF
TRBV6-5	TRBJ2-7	CASSYWQGLEQYF
TRBV4-3	TRBJ1-4	CASSQMTETNEKLFF
TRBV28	TRBJ1-3	CASSAPRGSSGNTIYF
TRBV5-1	TRBJ1-3	CASSGGQGPGNTIYF
TRBV2	TRBJ1-2	CASSRGDYSNYGYTF
TRBV5-1	TRBJ2-7	CASSLGTVSGEQYF
TRBV4-3	TRBJ1-2	CASSQEVQGHGYTF
TRBV6-5	TRBJ2-5	CASSRSGGAPETQYF
TRBV11-2	TRBJ1-1	CASSFARADTEAFF
TRBV19	TRBJ1-4	CASSRGQEKLFF
TRBV10-3	TRBJ1-2	CAITRGLTNYGYTF
TRBV6-5	TRBJ2-5	CASRPPGAETQYF
TRBV4-3	TRBJ2-3	CASSQDSTASRTDTQYF
TRBV7-2	TRBJ2-3	CASSSGLAGGTDTQYF
TRBV27	TRBJ2-7	CASSPDRTVEQYF
TRBV4-3	TRBJ2-6	CASSQEWGPGANVLTF
TRBV6-1	TRBJ2-5	CASVQGPRETQYF
TRBV9	TRBJ1-1	CASSTSLATGSIMNTEAFF